Shown below are 13 T cell receptor beta chains from a single sample sequenced in a study of blood T cell repertoires in COVID-19. Repertoires were generated with immunoSEQ multiplex PCR, while TCRdb's copy carries only in-frame clones and drops some. The sample holds approximately 200,000 clones, about nine tenths seen once. Material for sequencing was peripheral blood. Every receptor here comes from a young man with acute or convalescent COVID-19.

The rearrangement links TRBV2 to TRBJ1-6; the match to TRBD1 covers 9 bases. The germline V gene has CDR1 SNHLY and CDR2 FYNNEI. V lost 6 bases to trimming and J lost 8 bases; unmatched junction nucleotides: 5. CDR3 length equals 14 residues. CDR3 coding DNA: TGTGCCAGCAGCTCCGGGACAGGGTATTCACCCCTCCACTTT. Translation gives CASSSGTGYSPLHF.

The chain uses TRBV7-2 and TRBJ2-3, with D possibly matching TRBD2 (6 bases). The germline V gene encodes CDR1 SGHTA and CDR2 FQGNSA. Trimming left V 1 base short and J 0 bases short, with 17 bases between. The CDR3 has 18 amino acids. The CDR3 nucleotides read TGTGCCAGCAGCTTAGACCCCCCCCCGGGAGCTAGCACAGATACGCAGTATTTT. Encoded protein: CASSLDPPPGASTDTQYF.

The chain uses TRBV4-1 and TRBJ1-1, with 7 bases aligning to TRBD1. Germline CDR1 MGHRA, CDR2 YSYEKL. This CDR3 is 16 amino acids long. Trimming at V came to 0 bases and at J to 5 bases, leaving 9 bases not matched to a gene. This CDR3 reads CASSQEYPGGRTEAFF. Written as DNA, the CDR3 is TGCGCCAGCAGCCAAGAGTACCCAGGGGGTCGGACTGAAGCTTTCTTT.

The rearrangement links TRBV9 to TRBJ2-1; 8 bases fit TRBD1. The CDR3 runs 15 residues. Germline CDR1 and CDR2: SGDLS and YYNGEE. After removal of 0 bases from V and 7 bases from J, the junction contained 6 bases not matched to a gene. CDR3 sequence reads: CASSVGQGAGNEQFF. In DNA, the CDR3 is TGTGCCAGCAGCGTAGGGCAGGGGGCAGGGAATGAGCAGTTCTTC.

This chain connects TRBV3-1 (or the pseudogene TRBV3-2) to TRBJ2-1; TRBD1 matches 9 bases. V was pared by 2 bases and J by 9 bases, with 11 bases of the junction left unmatched. CDR1 and CDR2 from the germline V gene are LGHDT and YNNKEL (reference sequence). This CDR3 spans 16 amino acids. The CDR3 coding sequence is TGTGCCAGCAGCCAAAGGACGGGACAGGGAAGGGGTGAGCAGTTCTTC. The encoded protein is CASSQRTGQGRGEQFF.

The chain is built from TRBV10-3 and TRBJ2-1; TRBD2 aligns across 12 bases. The CDR3 length is 15 residues. Germline V gene data show CDR1 as ENHRY and CDR2 as SYGVKD. The ends lost 4 bases at V and 5 bases at J; junction bases unmatched: 3. The CDR3 DNA is TGTGCCATCAGTGCTCTAGCGGGGGGGGACAATGAGCAGTTCTTC. This codes for CAISALAGGDNEQFF.

The rearrangement uses TRBV18 and TRBJ1-2; TRBD1 matches 9 bases. The J segment lost 1 base and the V segment lost 8 bases, leaving 14 bases of the junction unmatched. The germline CDR1 and CDR2 sequences are KGHSH and LQKENI. The CDR3 extends over 17 amino acids. This chain's CDR3 is CASTVGTGRRLNYGYTF. CDR3 sequence (DNA): TGTGCCAGCACCGTAGGGACAGGGCGTCGCCTTAACTATGGCTACACCTTC.

This chain joins TRBV25-1 and TRBJ2-7, with D possibly TRBD2 on 6 matching bases. The V end was cut by 4 bases, the J end by 2 bases, with 21 bases between. The V gene's germline CDR1 is MGHDK and CDR2 SYGVNS. The CDR3 totals 17 residues. As DNA, the CDR3 is TGTGCCAGCAGTGCGTATCCCGGAGGGGCCGACACCTACGAGCAGTACTTC. Translation gives CASSAYPGGADTYEQYF.

V and J are TRBV3-1 (or the pseudogene TRBV3-2) and TRBJ2-2; TRBD2 is a possible D gene (6 bases). This CDR3 is 15 amino acids long. The germline gives CDR1 LGHDT, CDR2 YNNKEL (reference sequence). The V end lost 6 bases, the J end lost 6 bases, and 17 bases lay between the germline ends. The CDR3 coding sequence is TGTGCCAGCAGGGGGACTGCGACCGGGCCCGGGGAGCTGTTTTTT. Translation: CASRGTATGPGELFF.

V usage is TRBV6-5 and J usage is TRBJ2-7, with TRBD1 identical over 10 bases. The CDR3 sequence is 14 residues long. Trimming took 2 bases from V and 5 from J; bases not matched to a gene: 3. Germline V gene sequence: CDR1 MNHEY, CDR2 SVGAGI. Here the CDR3 DNA reads TGTGCCAGCAGTTACAGGACAGGGGGAGACGAGCAGTACTTC. Residues: CASSYRTGGDEQYF.

The chain carries TRBV2 and TRBJ1-5, with 8 bases aligning to TRBD1. After removal of 8 bases from V and 0 bases from J, the junction contained 6 bases not matched to a gene. The CDR3 has 15 amino acids. Germline-derived CDR1 and CDR2 are SNHLY and FYNNEI. The CDR3 reads CASGGTGLSNQPQHF. The CDR3 nucleotides are TGTGCCAGCGGGGGGACAGGACTTAGCAATCAGCCCCAGCATTTT.

The chain joins TRBV9 to TRBJ1-6; D might be TRBD1 (6 bases). This CDR3 comprises 14 residues. V lost 5 bases and J 10 bases, leaving 16 bases between the germline ends. Germline V CDR1 and CDR2: SGDLS, YYNGEE. The chain's CDR3 is CASRSTGMGSPLHF. CDR3 coding DNA: TGTGCCAGCAGATCAACAGGGATGGGATCACCCCTCCACTTT. Supplemented by reference TRBV9 and TRBJ1-6, the full variable domain reads DSGVTQTPKHLITATGQRVTLRCSPRSGDLSVYWYQQSLDQGLQFLIQYYNGEERAKGNILERFSAQQFPDLHSELNLSSLELGDSALYFCASRSTGMGSPLHFGNGTRLTVT.

This clone occurred a few times. This rearrangement joins TRBV25-1 to TRBJ2-2; D is undetermined. The germline V gene has CDR1 MGHDK and CDR2 SYGVNS. This CDR3 has 14 amino acids. The V gene lost 3 bases and the J gene lost 3 bases, with 8 bases spanning the gap. This CDR3 is CASSDRGDTGELFF. Written as DNA, the CDR3 is TGTGCCAGCAGTGATAGAGGCGACACCGGGGAGCTGTTTTTT.